This T cell receptor (beta chain) was sequenced for a study of chemoradiotherapy in HPV16-positive cancers. Between the trimmed V and J ends, which lost 0 bases and 6 bases, there was a span of 7 bases. CDR3 length: 12 residues. The germline gives CDR1 SGDLS, CDR2 YYNGEE. Repertoires were generated with immunoSEQ multiplex PCR, while TCRdb's copy carries only in-frame clones and drops some. The sample has 9,500 to 15,000 clones, 85% to 90% seen once. This clonotype was sampled from a human donor with HPV-associated anogenital cancer. The chain carries TRBV9 and TRBJ2-7; TRBD1 might be the D (6 bases). This specimen was blood, taken from a patient who underwent chemoradiotherapy. CDR3 residues: CASSVGGGEQYF. CDR3 coding DNA: TGTGCCAGCAGCGTAGGAGGGGGCGAGCAGTACTTC.